One sample yielded the 16 T cell receptor beta chains listed below, sequenced in a study of Ad26.COV2.S vaccination and SARS-CoV-2 variants. Only in-frame clones appear in the TCRdb table, and some are missing; sequencing was by immunoSEQ multiplex PCR. Altogether about 140,000 clones are present, roughly 89% being singletons, with the ten largest covering 5%. This sample comprised peripheral blood, obtained after recovery from COVID-19. These receptor sequences come from a human donor who had recovered from COVID-19.

This clone was seen just once. The chain uses TRBV21-1 and TRBJ1-3; the table's D call, TRBD1, was not checked against the DNA. TRBV21-1 is a documented pseudogene. This CDR3 region has 16 residues. The CDR3 sequence is CASSKAQGSTGNTIYF. The CDR3 DNA sequence: TGTGCCAGCAGCAAAGCTCAGGGTAGTACTGGAAACACCATATATTTT.

The gene calls are TRBV4-1 and TRBJ2-1; 10 nucleotides match TRBD2. Germline V gene sequence: CDR1 MGHRA, CDR2 YSYEKL. The CDR3 runs 15 residues. Unmatched junction bases numbered 6, after V lost 5 bases and J lost 5 bases. CDR3 loop: CASSARTSGNNEQFF. DNA of the CDR3: TGCGCCAGCAGCGCCCGGACTAGCGGAAACAATGAGCAGTTCTTC.

CDR3 in amino acids: CASSFTLQGAYEQYF. In DNA form, the CDR3 reads TGTGCCAGCAGCTTCACATTACAGGGGGCCTACGAGCAGTACTTC. The gene calls are TRBV7-9 and TRBJ2-7; 8 bases are shared with TRBD1. The J segment lost 2 bases and the V segment lost 3 bases, leaving 6 bases of the junction unmatched. The CDR3 totals 15 residues. Germline-derived CDR1 and CDR2 are SEHNR and FQNEAQ (reference sequence).

The CDR3 coding sequence is TGTGCCAGCAGCGGACAGGGACCTTACGCTGAAGCTTTCTTT. It specifies CASSGQGPYAEAFF. This chain connects TRBV9 to TRBJ1-1, with 7 bases lining up with TRBD1. Germline V gene sequence: CDR1 SGDLS, CDR2 YYNGEE. V was clipped by 3 bases and J by 6 bases; unmatched bases: 8. There are 14 residues in the CDR3.

V is TRBV6-2 or TRBV6-3 and J is TRBJ2-1, with 9 bases aligning to TRBD2. Germline V lookup: CDR1 MNHEY, CDR2 SVGEGT. The trim removed 3 bases at V and 8 bases at J, leaving 14 bases unmatched. The CDR3 spans 17 residues. The CDR3 protein is CASSYGGPAGGSDEQFF. CDR3 nucleotides: TGTGCCAGCAGTTATGGGGGCCCAGCGGGGGGCTCTGATGAGCAGTTCTTC.

The chain links TRBV13 to TRBJ1-1; D gene uncertain. Trimming removed 1 base at V and 4 bases at J, with 16 bases between. The germline CDR1 and CDR2 sequences are PRHDT and FYEKMQ (reference sequence). The CDR3 loop spans 16 amino acids. The CDR3 reads CASSLVGGWEVTEAFF. CDR3 bases: TGTGCCAGCAGCTTAGTTGGAGGGTGGGAGGTCACTGAAGCTTTCTTT.

The V and J genes are TRBV27 and TRBJ2-2, with D tentatively TRBD2 (6 bases). CDR1 and CDR2 (germline): MNHEY, SMNVEV (reference sequence). CDR3 length: 16 amino acids. V shed 2 bases and J shed 4 bases, with 14 bases lying between them. CDR3 nucleotide sequence: TGTGCCAGCAGTTTACGGACTAAGGACCCCACCGGGGAGCTGTTTTTT. Protein: CASSLRTKDPTGELFF.

The gene calls are TRBV5-4 and TRBJ1-1; D is unresolved. The CDR3 has 16 residues. Deletions cut 2 bases from V and 0 bases from J, with 14 bases between. Germline-derived CDR1 and CDR2 are SGHNT and YYREEE (reference sequence). DNA of the CDR3: TGTGCCAGCAGCTTAAGAGGTGGAGACATGAACACTGAAGCTTTCTTT. This sequence encodes CASSLRGGDMNTEAFF.

This clone was observed a few times. This chain links TRBV7-9 with TRBJ2-5; D is ambiguous. Germline loops: CDR1 SEHNR, CDR2 FQNEAQ (reference sequence). The CDR3 covers 12 residues. Trimming stripped 2 bases from V and 1 base from J, with 2 bases between. The CDR3 loop reads CASSLFQETQYF. CDR3 DNA: TGTGCCAGCAGCTTATTCCAAGAGACCCAGTACTTC.

This chain joins TRBV19 and TRBJ1-1, with D unclear. CDR1 and CDR2 from the germline V gene are LNHDA and SQIVND (reference sequence). This CDR3 has 13 residues. Trimming took 6 bases from V and 1 from J, leaving 9 bases between them. The chain's CDR3 is CASRYSGNTEAFF. CDR3 bases: TGTGCCAGTAGGTATTCGGGGAACACTGAAGCTTTCTTT.

A few counts support this clone. Other DNA sequences in the same sample also yield this CDR3. The rearrangement joins TRBV5-1 to TRBJ2-2; 7 bases align to TRBD1. The CDR3 sequence is 16 residues long. J gave up 0 bases and V 0 bases, and 2 bases lay outside the gene matches. From germline, CDR1 is SGHRS and CDR2 YFSETQ. The CDR3: CASSLGDSANTGELFF. In DNA form, the CDR3 reads TGCGCCAGCAGCTTGGGGGACAGTGCGAACACCGGGGAGCTGTTTTTT.

This chain uses TRBV15 with TRBJ2-7; D is uncertain. Germline V CDR1 and CDR2: LNHNV, YYDKDF (reference sequence). With 3 bases removed from V and 2 bases from J, the gap between germline ends came to 8 bases. The CDR3 length is 13 residues. CDR3: CATSSDNTYEQYF. Written as DNA, the CDR3 is TGTGCCACCAGCAGCGACAACACCTACGAGCAGTACTTC.

The chain combines TRBV4-1 with TRBJ1-1, with D perhaps TRBD1 (5 bases). The germline gives CDR1 MGHRA, CDR2 YSYEKL. This CDR3 has 14 residues. The V end lost 3 bases, the J end lost 0 bases, and 8 bases lay between the germline ends. CDR3 sequence reads: CASSHGGVNTEAFF. The CDR3 bases are TGCGCCAGCAGCCACGGGGGAGTGAACACTGAAGCTTTCTTT.

The chain employs TRBV5-1 and TRBJ2-5; D remains ambiguous. V was shortened by 0 bases and J by 2 bases, with 8 bases between the two germline ends. The germline gives CDR1 SGHRS, CDR2 YFSETQ. The CDR3 loop spans 14 amino acids. This CDR3 is CASSLAVGQETQYF. The CDR3, as DNA: TGCGCCAGCAGCTTGGCCGTGGGGCAAGAGACCCAGTACTTC.

This chain connects TRBV27 to TRBJ2-7, with 8 bases aligning to TRBD1. V dropped 7 bases and J dropped 4; count of bases not matched to a gene: 6. The CDR3 is 13 amino acids. Looked up from germline, CDR1 is MNHEY and CDR2 is SMNVEV (reference sequence). The CDR3 region has the DNA TGTGCCAGCAACAAAGGGACAGGATACGAGCAGTACTTC. It encodes CASNKGTGYEQYF.

The V gene is TRBV2, the J gene TRBJ2-6, with TRBD1 matching 9 bases. CDR1 SNHLY and CDR2 FYNNEI come from the germline V gene. After removal of 4 bases from V and 2 bases from J, the junction contained 6 bases not matched to a gene. The CDR3 contains 17 residues. The CDR3 sequence: CASSVTGGKAGANVLTF. In DNA, the CDR3 is TGTGCCAGCAGTGTGACAGGGGGGAAGGCTGGGGCCAACGTCCTGACTTTC.